Listed here are 23 T cell receptor beta chains from one sample, sequenced in a study of shared clonotypes between healthy human individuals. Method: immunoSEQ multiplex PCR; TCRdb's copy keeps in-frame clones and lacks some. The data show approximately 500,000 clones, around 73% seen once. Sequenced input: PBMCs. All receptors derive from a woman aged 40 to 50 in good health. Some clones in this sample may be carry-over from other donors' samples.

The count of this clone is one. The rearrangement uses TRBV6-1 and TRBJ2-7; no clear D. V was pared by 1 base and J by 4 bases, with 11 bases between. CDR1 is MNHNS, CDR2 SASEGT, per germline. This CDR3 has 14 residues. In DNA, the CDR3 is TGTGCCAGCAGTGAAGAGGGTACTCAGTACGAGCAGTACTTC. Protein sequence: CASSEEGTQYEQYF.

J is TRBJ2-7 and V is TRBV6-6; tentative D call: TRBD1 (5 bases). The V gene lost 0 bases and the J gene lost 0 bases, with 9 bases spanning the gap. The CDR3 covers 15 residues. Germline CDR1 is MNHNY and CDR2 is SVGAGI (reference sequence). The chain's CDR3 is CASSYSGASSYEQYF. The CDR3 nucleotides read TGTGCCAGCAGTTACTCTGGGGCGAGCTCCTACGAGCAGTACTTC.

The V gene is TRBV13, the J gene TRBJ2-3, with a possible D match to TRBD1 (7 bases). This CDR3 contains 16 residues. Germline V gene lookup returns CDR1 PRHDT and CDR2 FYEKMQ (reference sequence). V lost 4 bases to trimming and J lost 0 bases, with 14 bases between them. The CDR3 nucleotides read TGTGCCAGCAGCTCGACTAGGGACAGCAGCACAGATACGCAGTATTTT. This sequence encodes CASSSTRDSSTDTQYF.

The J gene is TRBJ2-3, the V gene TRBV4-1; TRBD2 matches at 14 bases. After removal of 4 bases from V and 5 bases from J, the junction contained 2 bases not matched to a gene. Looked up from germline, CDR1 is MGHRA and CDR2 is YSYEKL. The length of the CDR3 is 15 residues. CDR3 residues: CASSPGTSGRDTQYF. The CDR3 nucleotides read TGCGCCAGCAGCCCCGGGACTAGCGGGAGAGATACGCAGTATTTT.

The V and J genes are TRBV11-2 and TRBJ1-1; D is unclear. The germline V gene has CDR1 SGHAT and CDR2 FQNNGV. This CDR3 has 14 amino acids. Trimming cost V 1 base and J 2 bases, with 8 bases left between them. For the CDR3, the DNA is TGTGCCAGCAGCTTAGGCACAGTTAACACTGAAGCTTTCTTT. Protein product: CASSLGTVNTEAFF.

The CDR3 sequence: CAISERVGYEQYF. CDR3 nucleotide sequence: TGTGCCATCAGTGAAAGGGTAGGGTACGAGCAGTACTTC. This sequence joins TRBV10-3 and TRBJ2-7; D is unclear. The CDR3 loop spans 13 amino acids. V lost 3 bases, J lost 4 bases, and 10 bases lay in between. Germline V gene data show CDR1 as ENHRY and CDR2 as SYGVKD.

This rearrangement joins TRBV2 to TRBJ2-1, with 13 bases matching TRBD2. CDR1 and CDR2 from the germline V gene are SNHLY and FYNNEI. Trimming at V came to 4 bases and at J to 8 bases, leaving 11 bases not matched to a gene. The CDR3 is made up of 17 amino acids. CDR3 residues: CASSGGTSGIGVDEQFF. As DNA, the CDR3 is TGTGCCAGCAGTGGGGGGACTAGCGGGATCGGGGTTGATGAGCAGTTCTTC.

On this clone itself: One end of the junction varies from germline; a read error may be responsible. The sample holds other DNA sequences that translate to the same CDR3. The chain links TRBV11-2 to TRBJ1-1, with D unclear. CDR3 size: 12 residues. Germline-derived CDR1 and CDR2 are SGHAT and FQNNGV. CDR3 nucleotides: TGTGCCAGCAGCCTTCGGTACACCGAAGCTTTCTTT. As protein: CASSLRYTEAFF.

The rearrangement uses TRBV5-1 and TRBJ2-7; TRBD2 matches 8 bases. CDR1 and CDR2 from the germline V gene are SGHRS and YFSETQ. The CDR3 consists of 15 residues. Germline trimming cut 3 bases from V and 0 bases from J; bases unmatched to any gene: 5. The CDR3 protein is CASSSGAGASYEQYF. The CDR3 DNA follows: TGCGCCAGCAGCTCTGGAGCGGGAGCCTCCTACGAGCAGTACTTC.

This rearrangement joins TRBV7-8 to TRBJ2-3, with 8 bases that match TRBD2. J lost 2 bases, V lost 5 bases, and 6 bases had no gene match. The CDR3 covers 15 residues. Germline lookup yields CDR1 SGHVS and CDR2 FQNEAQ. The CDR3 protein is CASSPLAGNTDTQYF. In nucleotides, the CDR3 is TGTGCCAGCAGCCCCTTAGCGGGAAACACAGATACGCAGTATTTT.

The CDR3 sequence: CASSYDRPYEQYF. CDR3 DNA: TGTGCCAGCAGTTACGACAGGCCCTACGAGCAGTACTTC. This chain links TRBV6-6 with TRBJ2-7, with TRBD1 as a possible D gene (6 bases). V was clipped by 2 bases and J by 2 bases, with 7 bases between them. Germline CDR1 MNHNY, CDR2 SVGAGI (reference sequence). The CDR3 contains 13 residues.

A remark on this clone: Distinct nucleotide sequences in the sample also encode this CDR3. This chain connects TRBV28 to TRBJ2-4, with D maybe TRBD2 (6 bases). The V gene lost 3 bases and the J gene lost 0 bases, with 9 bases spanning the gap. The CDR3 extends over 15 amino acids. Germline CDR1 reads MDHEN; CDR2 reads SYDVKM. The CDR3 coding sequence is TGTGCCAGCAGTTTGGGAGGTTTAGCCAAAAACATTCAGTACTTC. Translation: CASSLGGLAKNIQYF.

The chain links TRBV5-1 to TRBJ2-7; the D gene is possibly TRBD2 (5 bases). Looked up from germline, CDR1 is SGHRS and CDR2 is YFSETQ. The CDR3 is made up of 13 amino acids. V shed 0 bases and J shed 7 bases, with 11 bases lying between them. The CDR3 spells CASSLEAREEQYF. CDR3 nucleotide sequence: TGCGCCAGCAGCTTGGAGGCGAGGGAAGAGCAGTACTTC.

The genes are TRBV5-4 and TRBJ2-1; TRBD2 aligns across 8 bases. CDR1 SGHNT and CDR2 YYREEE come from the germline V gene (reference sequence). The CDR3 is 13 amino acids. With V trimmed by 5 bases and J by 8 bases, 6 bases remained unmatched. CDR3 in DNA: TGTGCCAGCAGTCCCGGGACTAGGGATGAGCAGTTCTTC. Translation: CASSPGTRDEQFF.

This chain uses TRBV18 with TRBJ1-3; perhaps TRBD1 as D (6 bases). V was cut by 6 bases and J by 0 bases, with 9 bases left in between. The CDR3 is 14 residues long. Germline CDR1 is KGHSH and CDR2 is LQKENI. The CDR3 region is CASSQDSSGNTIYF. The CDR3 bases are TGTGCCAGCTCTCAGGACAGCTCTGGAAACACCATATATTTT.

V and J are TRBV18 and TRBJ2-7; TRBD1 matches at 8 bases. The ends lost 4 bases at V and 7 bases at J; junction bases unmatched: 3. The germline V gene encodes CDR1 KGHSH and CDR2 LQKENI. The CDR3 extends over 12 amino acids. As DNA, the CDR3 is TGTGCCAGCTCACAGACAGGGGAAGAGCAGTACTTC. Translating gives CASSQTGEEQYF.

The sample holds one count of this clone. V usage is TRBV15 and J usage is TRBJ2-3; TRBD1 or TRBD2 may be the D gene (5 bases each). The CDR3 covers 14 residues. The germline gives CDR1 LNHNV, CDR2 YYDKDF (reference sequence). Trimming removed 1 base at V and 0 bases at J, with 5 bases between. The chain's CDR3 is CATSRGGSTDTQYF. The CDR3 nucleotides read TGTGCCACCAGCAGAGGGGGGAGCACAGATACGCAGTATTTT.

CDR3 DNA sequence: TGTGCCAGCAGTCAGAGCACAGATACGCAGTATTTT. It yields the protein CASSQSTDTQYF. The genes are TRBV13 and TRBJ2-3; D uncertain. This CDR3 has 12 residues. V was shortened by 6 bases and J by 0 bases, with 4 bases between the two germline ends. Germline assignment: CDR1 PRHDT and CDR2 FYEKMQ (reference sequence).

The chain employs TRBV7-2 and TRBJ1-2; TRBD1 is a possible D gene (6 bases). The CDR3 is 13 amino acids. In germline, CDR1 is SGHTA, CDR2 FQGNSA. The ends were cut back, 6 bases at V and 8 bases at J, with 16 bases in the middle. Here the CDR3 DNA reads TGTGCCAGCAGTTCTGACAGGATGGTGGGCTACACCTTC. It translates to CASSSDRMVGYTF.

The count of this clone is one. The chain carries TRBV6-6 and TRBJ2-2; no reliable D call. This CDR3 is built from 14 residues. V lost 0 bases and J lost 2, with 4 bases in between. Looked up from germline, CDR1 is MNHNY and CDR2 is SVGAGI (reference sequence). CDR3 DNA: TGTGCCAGCAGTTACTCCCCAAACACCGGGGAGCTGTTTTTT. Protein product: CASSYSPNTGELFF.

This chain joins TRBV27 and TRBJ1-4; 10 positions match TRBD1. Unmatched junction bases numbered 12, after V lost 7 bases and J lost 7 bases. CDR3 length: 16 residues. Germline V CDR1 and CDR2: MNHEY, SMNVEV (reference sequence). CDR3 coding DNA: TGTGCCAGCAAGGGTGGGACCGGGACAGGGGTTGAAAAACTGTTTTTT. Translated, it gives CASKGGTGTGVEKLFF.

V usage is TRBV27 and J usage is TRBJ2-7; D perhaps matches TRBD2 (5 bases). V lost 5 bases to trimming and J lost 0 bases, with 11 bases between them. Germline V gives CDR1 MNHEY, CDR2 SMNVEV (reference sequence). The CDR3 contains 14 residues. As DNA, the CDR3 is TGTGCCAGCAGTAGAAGCGGCCCCTCCTACGAGCAGTACTTC. This gives the protein CASSRSGPSYEQYF.

The genes are TRBV30 and TRBJ2-7; 14 nucleotides agree with TRBD2. The CDR3 spans 15 residues. The germline CDR1 and CDR2 sequences are GTSNPN and SVGIG (reference sequence). After removal of 3 bases from V and 2 bases from J, the junction contained 3 bases not matched to a gene. CDR3 coding DNA: TGTGCCTGGAGGACTAGCGGGGGGGCCCCCTACGAGCAGTACTTC. As protein: CAWRTSGGAPYEQYF. The full variable domain, with the rest looked up from reference TRBV30 and TRBJ2-7, is SQTIHQWPATLVQPVGSPLSLECTVEGTSNPNLYWYRQAAGRGLQLLFYSVGIGQISSEVPQNLSASRPQDRQFILSSKKLLLSDSGFYLCAWRTSGGAPYEQYFGPGTRLTVT.